This T cell receptor beta chain emerged from a study of T-cell reconstitution after alpha-beta-depleted transplantation in children. Unique molecular identifiers were incorporated during preparation of the TCRbeta library. TCRdb reanalysed the PCR reads using MiXCR and keeps one entry per CDR3 protein. Of around 360,000 distinct CDR3 sequences listed, 9% to 12% were seen once; the top ten hold approximately 2.3%. V lost 4 bases to trimming and J lost 6 bases; unmatched junction nucleotides: 5. CDR1 is LGHDT and CDR2 is YNNKEL in the germline V gene (reference sequence). The CDR3 loop spans 15 amino acids.

The receptor's source is a human donor who donated a stem cell graft to a child with acute lymphoblastic leukemia. This material consisted of PBMCs from the stem cell graft donor, taken from the stem cell graft. The chain employs TRBV3-1 and TRBJ2-1; 11 nucleotides align to TRBD1. The CDR3 here is CASSLGTGGFNEQFF. Written as DNA, the CDR3 is TGTGCCAGCAGCCTCGGGACAGGGGGATTCAATGAGCAGTTCTTC.